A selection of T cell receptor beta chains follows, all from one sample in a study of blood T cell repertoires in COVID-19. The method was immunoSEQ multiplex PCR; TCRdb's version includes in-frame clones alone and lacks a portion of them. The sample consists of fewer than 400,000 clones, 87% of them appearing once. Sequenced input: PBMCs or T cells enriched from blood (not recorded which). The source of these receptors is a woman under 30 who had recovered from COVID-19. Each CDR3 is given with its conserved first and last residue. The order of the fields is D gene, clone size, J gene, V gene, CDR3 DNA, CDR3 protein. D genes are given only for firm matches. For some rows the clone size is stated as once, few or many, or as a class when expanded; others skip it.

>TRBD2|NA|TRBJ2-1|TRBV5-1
TGCGCCAGCGGCGGGCTGTCGGGGGGTTCCTACAATGAGCAGTTCTTC
CASGGLSGGSYNEQFF
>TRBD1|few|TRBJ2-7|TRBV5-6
TGTGCCAGCAGCTTGGGGCCGGGACAGGGAAACGAGCAGTACTTC
CASSLGPGQGNEQYF
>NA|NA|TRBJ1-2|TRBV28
TGTGCCAGCAGTTCCTTAAACTATGGCTACACCTTC
CASSSLNYGYTF
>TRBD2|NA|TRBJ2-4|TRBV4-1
TGCGCCAGCAGCCAAGATCTGTACGGGGGGGCGGGAAACATTCAGTACTTC
CASSQDLYGGAGNIQYF
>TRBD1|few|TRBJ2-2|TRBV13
TGTGCCAGCAGCTTAGGCGTATTTGGGACAGGGGGCATCGAGACGAACACCGGGGAGCTGTTTTTT
CASSLGVFGTGGIETNTGELFF
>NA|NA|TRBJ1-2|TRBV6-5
TGTGCCAGCATATCCAGCCCCGGGAAACGCTTTGGCTACACCTTC
CASISSPGKRFGYTF
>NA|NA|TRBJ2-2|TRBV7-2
TGTGCCAGCAGCTTAGGGAGGAGGACCGGGGAGCTGTTTTTT
CASSLGRRTGELFF
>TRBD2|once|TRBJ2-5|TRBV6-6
TGTGCCAGCAGTTACTCGTCTAGCGGGGGGACACAGTACTTC
CASSYSSSGGTQYF
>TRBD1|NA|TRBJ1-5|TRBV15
TGTGCCACCAGCAGGGGCACGGACAGGGCAATGGAGCCCCAGCATTTT
CATSRGTDRAMEPQHF
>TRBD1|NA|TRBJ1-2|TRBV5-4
TGTGCCAGCAGCCCGCATACCGGGACAGGTAGCGGTGGCTACACCTTC
CASSPHTGTGSGGYTF
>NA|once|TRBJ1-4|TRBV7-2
TGTGCCAGCAGCTTACAAGGGGGGGGTGAAAAACTGTTTTTT
CASSLQGGGEKLFF
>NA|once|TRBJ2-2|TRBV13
TGTGCCAGCAGCTTCCAAACCGGGGAGCTGTTTTTT
CASSFQTGELFF
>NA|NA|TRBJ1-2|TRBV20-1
TGCAGTGCTAGTGATCCCGCGGTGGAGGGCTACACCTTC
CSASDPAVEGYTF
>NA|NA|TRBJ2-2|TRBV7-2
TGTGCCAGCAGCTTAGAACAGGCGATCGGGGAGCTGTTTTTT
CASSLEQAIGELFF
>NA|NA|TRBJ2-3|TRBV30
TGTGCCTGGAGTGAGGGGGGGAGCAGCACAGATACGCAGTATTTT
CAWSEGGSSTDTQYF